Listed here is a single T cell receptor (beta chain). In this sample, this clonotype turned up once. Its antigen remains undetermined. The record has no base qualities; no much larger clone is one base away. Library construction relied on 5' RACE. Sequencing was performed on an Illumina HiSeq 2500. A second PCR of about 7 to 12 cycles was run with a J-beta primer mix and a sample-barcoded 5' primer. A template-switch 5' adaptor carrying 12 random nucleotides introduced a unique molecular identifier onto each TCR beta cDNA molecule. Each sample yielded at least 3 million CDR3-containing paired-end reads. First-strand cDNA synthesis was performed from all RNA using the Mint cDNA synthesis kit, with priming by a TRBC-specific oligonucleotide. Following uracil-DNA glycosylase treatment, all cDNA underwent a first 18-cycle PCR with the universal primers M1SS and BC2_uni_R. Per the source publication's procedure: For normalization, 1 million high-quality reads were randomly selected from each sample, with every read carrying a distinct molecular identifier. Instead of being binned into consensus sequences, reads that shared molecular identifiers were thrown out. MiTCR, with a Q25 quality threshold and the strictest error-elimination algorithm, was used for CDR3 identification, clonotype clustering and error correction. A nonparametric unseen species model with Euler transformation was used to estimate a lower bound on total TCR beta diversity. TCRdb reprocessing: public reads trimmed at Q25 with fastp, clones called with MiXCR, in-frame beta chains kept. Rows are unified per CDR3 protein, each entry keeping the most common DNA and genes. These V and J calls are TCRdb output, not the study's own analysis. Counted in this sample were about 1 million distinct CDR3 sequences; around 45% of them appeared once. Under 20% of the sample belongs to the ten largest clones.

This entry comes from a study of blood T cells in healthy people across ages (dated by TCRdb to between 2014 and 2016). With respect to the entire study: In model experiments, template switching captured roughly one uniquely barcoded TCR beta cDNA molecule for every two T cells. To track age-related changes in TCR beta repertoire diversity, the study relied on deep sequencing normalized with unique cDNA molecular identifiers. The donors were divided into four age groups: young (average approximately 17 years), middle-aged (roughly 42), aged (approximately 62) and long-lived (about 79). Donors of different ages were randomly distributed across sequencing lanes to avoid experimental bias. Using the same blood draw, the study looked at two additional independent replicas of 1 million unique cDNA reads for two donors, one aged 18 to 30 and the other aged 80 or older.

The approximately 39 donors, aged about 6 to 95 years, were systemically healthy Caucasian individuals from Russia. Each donor gave ten milliliters of peripheral blood, collected into EDTA-treated Vacutainer tubes. Ficoll-Paque density-gradient centrifugation was used to isolate PBMCs, with at least 6 million per sample. Total RNA, at least 6 micrograms per sample, was extracted from PBMCs with Trizol reagent. The percentages of naive CD45RAhigh/CD27high T cells were determined by flow cytometry on a PBMC aliquot from every donor. Results and caveats for the whole study, not just this receptor: Estimates of total diversity based on one million sequenced T cells were regarded as lower bounds and as underestimates. Because profiling used bulk unsorted PBMCs, naive and antigen-experienced compartments could not be compared conclusively. As age increased, observed TCR beta diversity per million T cells dropped in a roughly linear way, and a significant reduction was already evident by age approximately 40. The long-lived group showed more naive CD4+ T cells, fewer expanded clones and increased TCR diversity than the aged group, suggesting age selection. The percentage of naive T cells measured by flow cytometry correlated strongly with observed TCR beta diversity. Because the CMV infection status of the donors was unknown, age-related changes in expanded clonotypes may potentially have been confounded.

The CDR3 starts with the cysteine, ends with the phenylalanine, and has 16 residues. Only the CDR3 part of the read is kept: 48 bases, read in frame from the first base. In the germline V gene, CDR1 corresponds to SGDLS and CDR2 to YYNGEE. This sequence originates from an older woman in good health. Input material: blood. Here the chain combines TRBV9 and TRBJ2-5; the junction holds 7 bases that match TRBD2. The J call may be faulty, since TRBJ2-7 better matches the DNA end. The DNA sequence follows: TGTGTCACCCGGGGTGGGGGGACTATAATACCCTACGAGCAGTACTTC. Its amino acids are CVTRGGGTIIPYEQYF.